These T cell receptor beta chains were read from a single sample in a study of blood T cell repertoires in COVID-19. TCRdb's copy holds only in-frame clones and misses some; the assay was immunoSEQ multiplex PCR. This table has fewer than 250,000 clones, more than 85% appearing once. Sequencing used PBMCs or T cells enriched from blood (not recorded which). The receptor source for this set is a woman in her 40s in a cohort exposed to, infected with or recovered from COVID-19 (not recorded which). The CDR3 runs from the conserved cysteine through the conserved F or W. Fields, in order: V gene, J gene, CDR3 protein.

v_call: TRBV11-2; j_call: TRBJ2-5; cdr3_aa: CASSLNPWVAAGTQYF
v_call: TRBV5-1; j_call: TRBJ2-7; cdr3_aa: CASSYGDRVSYEQYF
v_call: TRBV7-9; j_call: TRBJ2-3; cdr3_aa: CASSRSGGNTDTQYF
v_call: TRBV29-1; j_call: TRBJ2-4; cdr3_aa: CSVRGPGGRNIQYF
v_call: TRBV5-8; j_call: TRBJ2-7; cdr3_aa: CASSPSAGSYEQYF
v_call: TRBV5-1; j_call: TRBJ2-7; cdr3_aa: CASSLTIYEQYF
v_call: TRBV27; j_call: TRBJ1-1; cdr3_aa: CASSFRGGRTEAFF
v_call: TRBV6-1; j_call: TRBJ1-1; cdr3_aa: CASSEERHLGGAFF
v_call: TRBV11-2; j_call: TRBJ2-3; cdr3_aa: CASSSNTIDTQYF
v_call: TRBV9; j_call: TRBJ1-4; cdr3_aa: CASSSGTGGEKLFF
v_call: TRBV11-2; j_call: TRBJ1-2; cdr3_aa: CASSLDDRARGYGYTF
v_call: TRBV7-8; j_call: TRBJ1-2; cdr3_aa: CASSLGPGSYGYTF
v_call: TRBV4-1; j_call: TRBJ2-3; cdr3_aa: CASSQDGAGGTDTQYF
v_call: TRBV7-9; j_call: TRBJ1-4; cdr3_aa: CAGRGETNEKLFF
v_call: TRBV5-1; j_call: TRBJ2-2; cdr3_aa: CASSLSGGNTGELFF
v_call: TRBV7-2; j_call: TRBJ1-4; cdr3_aa: CASSRGGQGNEKLFF
v_call: TRBV6-1; j_call: TRBJ2-1; cdr3_aa: CASSEETSGIYNEQFF
v_call: TRBV6-1; j_call: TRBJ2-1; cdr3_aa: CASSERGSGTYNEQFF
v_call: TRBV28; j_call: TRBJ1-1; cdr3_aa: CASSIYRGMNTEAFF
v_call: TRBV6-5; j_call: TRBJ2-1; cdr3_aa: CASSRGEQFF
v_call: TRBV27; j_call: TRBJ2-1; cdr3_aa: CASRGQVSYNEQFF
v_call: TRBV7-9; j_call: TRBJ1-1; cdr3_aa: CASSPRDRASSTEAFF
v_call: TRBV9; j_call: TRBJ2-7; cdr3_aa: CASSAFSGGPYEQYF
v_call: TRBV12-3/TRBV12-4; j_call: TRBJ1-1; cdr3_aa: CASSFQGRTEAFF
v_call: TRBV6-1; j_call: TRBJ1-6; cdr3_aa: CASSEFRGTQSYNSPLHF
v_call: TRBV3-1/TRBV3-2; j_call: TRBJ2-1; cdr3_aa: CASSQVTDYNEQFF
v_call: TRBV11-2; j_call: TRBJ2-1; cdr3_aa: CASSLVGRGSSYNEQFF
v_call: TRBV10-2; j_call: TRBJ1-6; cdr3_aa: CASREQGLDNSPLHF
v_call: TRBV14; j_call: TRBJ2-7; cdr3_aa: CASSQDRLAVFYEQYF
v_call: TRBV7-9; j_call: TRBJ1-4; cdr3_aa: CASRDTTTNEKLFF
v_call: TRBV6-2/TRBV6-3; j_call: TRBJ2-1; cdr3_aa: CASSSEREQFF
v_call: TRBV11-3; j_call: TRBJ2-5; cdr3_aa: CASSHGLAGVETQYF
v_call: TRBV6-1; j_call: TRBJ1-1; cdr3_aa: CASSENRGWTEAFF